This T cell receptor (beta chain) derives from a study of T cell responses to AZD1222 COVID-19 vaccine. Generated by immunoSEQ multiplex PCR, the TCRdb table keeps only in-frame clones and is missing some. The table lists roughly 95,000 clones, around nine tenths of them singletons. Broader study findings: A mostly white British donor set with more females was recruited, and clonal diversity was possibly underestimated.

A remark on this clone: Its antigen is as yet unknown.

The CDR3 contains 16 residues. With 7 bases removed from V and 2 bases from J, the gap between germline ends came to 18 bases. Germline V lookup: CDR1 MDHEN, CDR2 SYDVKM. The sequence derives from an adult in good health. V and J are TRBV28 and TRBJ1-5; no firm D call. Sequencing used peripheral blood, obtained on day 0 of AZD1222 vaccination. CDR3 sequence reads: CASIKSGSYGNQPQHF. The CDR3 DNA reads as TGTGCCAGCATCAAAAGCGGGTCGTACGGCAATCAGCCCCAGCATTTT. The complete variable domain, with remaining parts taken from reference TRBV28 and TRBJ1-5, reads DVKVTQSSRYLVKRTGEKVFLECVQDMDHENMFWYRQDPGLGLRLIYFSYDVKMKEKGDIPEGYSVSREKKERFSLILESASTNQTSMYLCASIKSGSYGNQPQHFGDGTRLSIL.